This T cell receptor (beta chain) stems from a study of blood T cell repertoires in COVID-19. On the study more broadly: From the United States, Italy and Spain came samples of acute and convalescent COVID-19.

In Seattle, patients joined the study during active infection and were tracked longitudinally. In the original processing: Amplification with reference gene primers provided the estimates of nucleated cell counts. The data were produced by immunoSEQ multiplex PCR, yet TCRdb's version contains in-frame clones alone and is incomplete. The DNA gave D and trimming, while V, J and clone size come from that table. Among 250,000 to 350,000 clones listed, about nine tenths were seen once. V gave up 0 bases and J gave up 4 bases; unmatched junction bases: 7. Germline CDR1 is SGHRS and CDR2 is YFSETQ. CDR3 size: 16 residues.

The receptor was isolated from a woman in her twenties or thirties with COVID-19, enrolled during active disease. The J gene is TRBJ2-5, the V gene TRBV5-1, with 9 bases aligning to TRBD2. Sequencing was performed on peripheral blood. The CDR3 DNA sequence: TGCGCCAGCAGCTTGGGAGAGGTAGCGGGAGCAGAGACCCAGTACTTC. Translation gives CASSLGEVAGAETQYF.